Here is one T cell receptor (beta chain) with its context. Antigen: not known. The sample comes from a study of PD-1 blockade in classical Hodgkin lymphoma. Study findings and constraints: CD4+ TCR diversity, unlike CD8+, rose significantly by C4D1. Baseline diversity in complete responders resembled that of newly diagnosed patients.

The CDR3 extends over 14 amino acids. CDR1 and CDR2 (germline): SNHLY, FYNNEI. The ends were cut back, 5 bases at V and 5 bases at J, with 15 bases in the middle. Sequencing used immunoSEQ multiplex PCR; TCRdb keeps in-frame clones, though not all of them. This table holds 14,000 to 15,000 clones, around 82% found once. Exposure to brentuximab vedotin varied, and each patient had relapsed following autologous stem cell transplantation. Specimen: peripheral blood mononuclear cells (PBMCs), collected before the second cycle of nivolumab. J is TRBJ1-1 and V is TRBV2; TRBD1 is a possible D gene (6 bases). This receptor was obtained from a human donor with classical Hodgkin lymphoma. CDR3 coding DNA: TGTGCCAGCAGTCAACAGGGAGTGGCGACTGAAGCTTTCTTT. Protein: CASSQQGVATEAFF. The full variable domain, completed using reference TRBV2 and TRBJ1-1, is EPEVTQTPSHQVTQMGQEVILRCVPISNHLYFYWYRQILGQKVEFLVSFYNNEISEKSEIFDDQFSVERPDGSNFTLKIRSTKLEDSAMYFCASSQQGVATEAFFGQGTRLTVV.